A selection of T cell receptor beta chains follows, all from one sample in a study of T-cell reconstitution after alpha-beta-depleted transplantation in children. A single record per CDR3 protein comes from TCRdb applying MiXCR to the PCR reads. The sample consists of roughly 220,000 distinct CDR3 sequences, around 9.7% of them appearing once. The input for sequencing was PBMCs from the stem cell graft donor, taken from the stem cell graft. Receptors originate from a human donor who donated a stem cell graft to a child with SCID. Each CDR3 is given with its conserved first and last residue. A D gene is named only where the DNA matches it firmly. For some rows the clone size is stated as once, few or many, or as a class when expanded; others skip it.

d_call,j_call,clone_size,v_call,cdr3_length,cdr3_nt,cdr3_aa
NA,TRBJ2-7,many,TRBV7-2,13,TGTGCCAGCAGCTTAGTCGGGGAAGGCGAGCAGTACTTC,CASSLVGEGEQYF
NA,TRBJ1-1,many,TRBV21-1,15,TGTGCCAGCAGCAACGACCTCAGGGGGCGGACTGAAGCTTTCTTT,CASSNDLRGRTEAFF
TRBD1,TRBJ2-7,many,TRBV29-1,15,TGCAGCGTTGAGTACGGGGACAGGGGATCCTACGAGCAGTACTTC,CSVEYGDRGSYEQYF
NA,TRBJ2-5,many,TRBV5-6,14,TGTGCCAGCAGCCGGGGGACGATCCAAGAGACCCAGTACTTC,CASSRGTIQETQYF
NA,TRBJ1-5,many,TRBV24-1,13,TGTGCCACCAGACAGGGCGCCGATCAGCCCCAGCATTTT,CATRQGADQPQHF
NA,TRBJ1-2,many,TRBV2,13,TGTGCCAGCAGTGAAGGGACAGCTTATGGCTACACCTTC,CASSEGTAYGYTF
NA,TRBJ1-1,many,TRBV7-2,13,TGTGCCAGCAGCTTCGAAATAAACACTGAAGCTTTCTTT,CASSFEINTEAFF
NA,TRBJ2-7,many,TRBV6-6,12,TGTGCCAGCAGGCAGGGAGGTTACGAGCAGTACTTC,CASRQGGYEQYF
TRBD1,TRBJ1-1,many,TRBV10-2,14,TGCGCCAGCAGTGAGTCGTTCGGGACAGCCGAAGCTTTCTTT,CASSESFGTAEAFF
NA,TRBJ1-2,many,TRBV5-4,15,TGTGCCAGCAGCTTGGCTCGGGGGACTAACTATGGCTACACCTTC,CASSLARGTNYGYTF
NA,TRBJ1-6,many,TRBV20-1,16,TGCAGTGCTAGAGTGAGGGGGAGGTCCTATAATTCACCCCTCCACTTT,CSARVRGRSYNSPLHF
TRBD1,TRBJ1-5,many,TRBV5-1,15,TGCGCCAGCAGCCTGGAGACAGGGGCCAATCAGCCCCAGCATTTT,CASSLETGANQPQHF
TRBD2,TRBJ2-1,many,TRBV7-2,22,TGTGCCAGCAGCTTTCAGGGCACCTCCTCCTCACGTCTAGCGGGACGCTACAATGAGCAGTTCTTC,CASSFQGTSSSRLAGRYNEQFF
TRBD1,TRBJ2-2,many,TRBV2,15,TGTGCCAGCAGTATGACAGGGGGCGAGACCGGGGAGCTGTTTTTT,CASSMTGGETGELFF
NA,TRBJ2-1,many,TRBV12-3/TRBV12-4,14,TGTGCCAGCAGTTTCCAGGGGACCTACAATGAGCAGTTCTTC,CASSFQGTYNEQFF
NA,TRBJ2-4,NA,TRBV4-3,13,TGCGCCAGCAGCCACAGACATAAAAACATTCAGTACTTC,CASSHRHKNIQYF
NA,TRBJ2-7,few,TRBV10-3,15,TGTGCCATCAGTGAGCCGTCGGGGGTCCACTACGAGCAGTACTTC,CAISEPSGVHYEQYF
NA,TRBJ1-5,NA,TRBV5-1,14,TGCGCCAGCAGCTCAGGGGATCCTCATCAGCCCCAGCATTTT,CASSSGDPHQPQHF
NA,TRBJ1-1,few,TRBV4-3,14,TGCGCCAGCAGCCCTCGGAAAGAGGGCACTGAAGCTTTCTTT,CASSPRKEGTEAFF
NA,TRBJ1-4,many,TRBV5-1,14,TGCGCCAGCAGCAGGGGAACAACTAATGAAAAACTGTTTTTT,CASSRGTTNEKLFF
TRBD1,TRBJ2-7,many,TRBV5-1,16,TGCGCCAGCAGCGGGTCCGCGGGACAGGGGGCTTGGGAGCAGTACTTC,CASSGSAGQGAWEQYF
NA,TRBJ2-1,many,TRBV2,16,TGTGCCAGCTTCCGACCCGGGACACTAAACTACAATGAGCAGTTCTTC,CASFRPGTLNYNEQFF
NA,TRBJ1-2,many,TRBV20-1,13,TGCAGTGCCAGGGAGCAAACAGACTATGGCTACACCTTC,CSAREQTDYGYTF
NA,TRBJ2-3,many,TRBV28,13,TGTGCCAGCAGGGGGTCGGGGACAGATACGCAGTATTTT,CASRGSGTDTQYF
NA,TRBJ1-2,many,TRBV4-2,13,TGTGCCAGCAGCCAAGCGACGTACTATGGCTACACCTTC,CASSQATYYGYTF
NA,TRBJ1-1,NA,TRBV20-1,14,TGCAGTGCTAGAGTTTTAAGGGGAAACACTGAAGCTTTCTTT,CSARVLRGNTEAFF
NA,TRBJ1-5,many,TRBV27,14,TGTGCCAGCAGTTTATTTAGGTACGATCAGCCCCAGCATTTT,CASSLFRYDQPQHF
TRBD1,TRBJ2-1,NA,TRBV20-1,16,TGCAGTGCTCGGGACAGGACGGGGCTATTGGGGGATGAGCAGTTCTTC,CSARDRTGLLGDEQFF
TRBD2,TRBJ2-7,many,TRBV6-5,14,TGTGCCAGCTGGGGCGGGGGAGAGGACCACGAGCAGTACTTC,CASWGGGEDHEQYF